This TCR beta chain was identified during a study of shared clonotypes between healthy human individuals. Study findings and constraints: Generally, naive subsets (rather than memory subsets) showed larger estimated richness.

In the source study's methods: Sequence data from immunoSEQ were junction-only and lacked quality scores; consequently, filtering differed. TCRdb's table, derived via immunoSEQ multiplex PCR, lists solely in-frame clones and lacks some. V and J calls and clone size are those listed in that table; D and trimming were worked out from the DNA. Of approximately 980,000 clones in the sample, 70% to 85% were seen once. CD4+ cells yielded CD45RA+ naive and CD45RA-negative memory subsets. The V end was cut by 4 bases, the J end by 0 bases, with 12 bases between. The CDR3 extends over 16 amino acids. The germline V gene has CDR1 MNHNY and CDR2 SVGAGI (reference sequence). As concerns this clone: Its antigen is undetermined.

This clonotype originated in a man aged 18 to 30 in good health. Material for sequencing was memory CD4+ T cells sorted from blood. Described subset: CD45RA-negative fraction. This sequence joins TRBV6-6 and TRBJ2-2; D assignment may be TRBD1 or TRBD2 (5 bases each). In nucleotides, the CDR3 is TGTGCCAGCAGTTCAATCGGGGCCGCGAACACCGGGGAGCTGTTTTTT. Residues: CASSSIGAANTGELFF.